This TCR beta chain is from a study of T-cell reconstitution after alpha-beta-depleted transplantation in children. Molecular barcoding with unique molecular identifiers was used for the TCRbeta library. TCRdb reprocessed the PCR reads with MiXCR, giving one entry per CDR3 protein. The sample lists 300,000 to 400,000 distinct CDR3 sequences, 23% occurring once. Points on this clonotype: Its target is unknown.

Study observations and caveats: Diversity of TCRbeta at day 60 was high in some patients, arising from surviving recipient T cells and thymic progenitors. Reports say that about two months after transplant, the alpha-beta T cells came out of several hundred graft clones that had expanded.

The length of the CDR3 is 15 residues. Between the trimmed V and J ends, which lost 2 bases and 4 bases, there was a span of 12 bases. The germline CDR1 and CDR2 sequences are SGHTA and FQGTGA. The receptor was derived from a male patient between 10 and 17 years old who had a stem cell transplant for acute lymphoblastic leukemia, so the T cells may come from the graft donor. This rearrangement joins TRBV7-3 to TRBJ2-1; the D is unclear. The sequencing used PBMCs, mostly from graft donor cells, collected 180 days after TCRalphabeta/CD19-depleted stem cell transplant. The CDR3 DNA reads TGTGCCAGCAGCTTAGACGCTTCCCCATACAATGAGCAGTTCTTC. This gives the protein CASSLDASPYNEQFF.